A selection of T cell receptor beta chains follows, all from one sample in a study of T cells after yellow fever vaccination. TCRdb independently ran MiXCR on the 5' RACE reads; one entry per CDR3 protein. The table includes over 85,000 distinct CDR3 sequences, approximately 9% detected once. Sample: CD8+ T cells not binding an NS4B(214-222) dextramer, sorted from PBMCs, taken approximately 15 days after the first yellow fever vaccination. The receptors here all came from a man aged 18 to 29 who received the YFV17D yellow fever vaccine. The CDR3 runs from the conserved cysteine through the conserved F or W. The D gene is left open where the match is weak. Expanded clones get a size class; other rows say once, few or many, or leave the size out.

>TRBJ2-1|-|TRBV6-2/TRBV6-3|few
CASSYSVTGYSYNEQFF
TGTGCCAGCAGTTACTCCGTTACAGGATACTCCTACAATGAGCAGTTCTTC
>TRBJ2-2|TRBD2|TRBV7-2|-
CASSLGVAGGETGELFF
TGTGCCAGCAGCTTGGGTGTAGCGGGGGGGGAAACCGGGGAGCTGTTTTTT
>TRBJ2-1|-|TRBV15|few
CATSRVGGWNHNEQFF
TGTGCCACCAGCAGAGTTGGCGGTTGGAACCACAATGAGCAGTTCTTC
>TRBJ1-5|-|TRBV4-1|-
CASSQDQGSNQPQHF
TGCGCCAGCAGCCAAGATCAAGGAAGCAATCAGCCCCAGCATTTT
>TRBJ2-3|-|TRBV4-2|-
CASSQAALARGTDTQYF
TGTGCCAGCAGCCAAGCCGCTCTAGCCCGGGGTACAGATACGCAGTATTTT
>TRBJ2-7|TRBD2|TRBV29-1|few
CSVVGGAGEFYEQYF
TGCAGCGTCGTCGGGGGAGCGGGGGAGTTCTACGAGCAGTACTTC
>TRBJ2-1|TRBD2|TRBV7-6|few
CASSLTSGDNNEQFF
TGTGCCAGCAGCCTAACTAGCGGGGACAACAATGAGCAGTTCTTC
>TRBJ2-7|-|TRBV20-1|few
CSARGGSFYEQYF
TGCAGTGCTAGAGGTGGCTCTTTCTACGAGCAGTACTTC
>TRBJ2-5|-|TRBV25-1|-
CASSDETQYF
TGTGCCAGCAGTGACGAGACCCAGTACTTC
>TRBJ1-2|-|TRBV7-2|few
CASSLARRVYGYTF
TGTGCCAGCAGCTTAGCGCGCAGGGTTTATGGCTACACCTTC
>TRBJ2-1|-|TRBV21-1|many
CASSKGNPSGMAKPEQFF
TGTGCCAGCAGCAAAGGAAATCCTTCGGGGATGGCTAAACCCGAGCAGTTCTTC
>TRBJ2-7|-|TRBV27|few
CASSITGLISPYEQYF
TGTGCCAGCAGTATCACAGGGTTGATCTCCCCTTACGAGCAGTACTTC
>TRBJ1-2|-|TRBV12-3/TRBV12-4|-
CASSAGTGYTF
TGTGCCAGCAGTGCCGGGACGGGCTACACCTTC
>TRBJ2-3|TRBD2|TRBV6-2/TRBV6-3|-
CASSRWSLAGAGTDTQYF
TGTGCCAGCAGTAGATGGTCGCTAGCGGGGGCTGGCACAGATACGCAGTATTTT
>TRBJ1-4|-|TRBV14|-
CASSQRTSRKLFF
TGTGCCAGCAGCCAAAGGACCTCTCGAAAACTGTTTTTT
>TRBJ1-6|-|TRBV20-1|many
CSAPIRRYNSPLHF
TGCAGTGCCCCCATCAGACGGTATAATTCACCCCTCCACTTT
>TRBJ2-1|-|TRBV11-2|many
CASSAGPLNEQFF
TGTGCCAGCTCCGCAGGACCACTCAATGAGCAGTTCTTC
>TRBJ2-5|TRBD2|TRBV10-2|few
CASSDPSGGPGTQYF
TGCGCCAGCAGTGATCCTAGCGGGGGGCCCGGGACCCAGTACTTC
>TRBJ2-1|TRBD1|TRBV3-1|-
CASSQEMKGAVMVEQFF
TGTGCCAGCAGCCAAGAAATGAAGGGGGCAGTTATGGTTGAGCAGTTCTTC
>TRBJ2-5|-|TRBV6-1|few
CASSPSDTRGETQYF
TGTGCCAGCAGTCCTAGTGACACTAGGGGGGAGACCCAGTACTTC
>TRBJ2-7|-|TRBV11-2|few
CASSSDPYEQYF
TGTGCCAGCAGCTCAGACCCCTACGAGCAGTACTTC
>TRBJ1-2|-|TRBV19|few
CASSTPGNYGYTF
TGTGCCAGTAGCACCCCAGGGAACTATGGCTACACCTTC
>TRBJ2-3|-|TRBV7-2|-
CASSFTTKPDTQYF
TGTGCCAGCAGCTTCACGACTAAGCCAGATACGCAGTATTTT
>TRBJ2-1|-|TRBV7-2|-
CASSPGREQFF
TGTGCCAGCAGCCCCGGTCGTGAGCAGTTCTTC
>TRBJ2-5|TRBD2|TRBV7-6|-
CASSPSGLAETQYF
TGTGCCAGCAGCCCGTCGGGACTAGCGGAGACCCAGTACTTC
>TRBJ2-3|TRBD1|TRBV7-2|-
CASSFPRTGTSTDTQYF
TGTGCCAGCAGCTTCCCGCGGACAGGGACTAGCACAGATACGCAGTATTTT
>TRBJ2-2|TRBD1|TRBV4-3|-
CASSHRGRSGELFF
TGCGCCAGCAGCCACAGGGGGCGGAGCGGGGAGCTGTTTTTT
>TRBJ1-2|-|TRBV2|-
CASSTGTYDGYTF
TGTGCCAGCAGTACCGGGACATACGATGGCTACACCTTC
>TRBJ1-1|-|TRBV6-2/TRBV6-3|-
CASSYVRATEAFF
TGTGCCAGCAGTTACGTCAGGGCCACTGAAGCTTTCTTT
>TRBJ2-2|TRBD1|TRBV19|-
CASQGAGELFF
TGTGCCAGTCAGGGGGCCGGGGAGCTGTTTTTT
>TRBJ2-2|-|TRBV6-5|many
CASSYSYPGELFF
TGTGCCAGCAGTTACTCGTATCCCGGGGAGCTGTTTTTT
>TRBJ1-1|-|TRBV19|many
CASKRAGTEAFF
TGTGCCAGTAAACGGGCGGGCACTGAAGCTTTCTTT
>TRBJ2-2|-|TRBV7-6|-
CASSSSGELFF
TGTGCCAGCAGCTCTTCCGGGGAGCTGTTTTTT
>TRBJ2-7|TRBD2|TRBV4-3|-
CASSQGTSGGSYEQYF
TGCGCCAGCAGCCAAGGAACTAGCGGGGGATCGTACGAGCAGTACTTC
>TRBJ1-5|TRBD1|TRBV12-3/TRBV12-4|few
CASSLGWTGFYQPQHF
TGTGCCAGCAGTTTAGGGTGGACAGGGTTCTATCAGCCCCAGCATTTT
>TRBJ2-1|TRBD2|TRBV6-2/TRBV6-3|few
CASRKRLAGGPGNEQFF
TGTGCCAGCAGGAAAAGACTAGCGGGGGGGCCAGGCAATGAGCAGTTCTTC
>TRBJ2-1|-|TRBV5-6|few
CASSSQEAYNEQFF
TGTGCCAGCAGCTCCCAGGAGGCATACAATGAGCAGTTCTTC
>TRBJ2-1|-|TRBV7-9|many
CASSLAINEQFF
TGTGCCAGCAGCTTAGCGATAAATGAGCAGTTCTTC
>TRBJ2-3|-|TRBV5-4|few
CASSLFGGYTDTQYF
TGTGCCAGCAGCTTGTTCGGGGGTTACACAGATACGCAGTATTTT
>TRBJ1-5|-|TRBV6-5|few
CASSSNPVQPQHF
TGTGCCAGCAGTTCGAATCCGGTTCAGCCCCAGCATTTT
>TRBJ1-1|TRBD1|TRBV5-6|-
CASSPGGSSEAFF
TGTGCCAGCAGCCCAGGGGGCTCTTCTGAAGCTTTCTTT
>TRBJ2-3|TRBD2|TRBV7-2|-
CASSMTSGGADTQYF
TGTGCCAGCAGCATGACTAGCGGGGGGGCTGATACGCAGTATTTT
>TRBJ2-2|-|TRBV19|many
CASSILTGWLFF
TGTGCCAGTAGTATACTCACAGGGTGGCTGTTTTTT
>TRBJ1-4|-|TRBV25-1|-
CASAALQGATNEKLFF
TGTGCCAGCGCCGCGTTACAGGGCGCAACTAATGAAAAACTGTTTTTT
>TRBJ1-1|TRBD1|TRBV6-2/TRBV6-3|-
CASGAQGSVVTEAFF
TGTGCCAGCGGAGCACAGGGGTCCGTTGTCACTGAAGCTTTCTTT
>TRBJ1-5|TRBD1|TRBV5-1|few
CASSQWTGDQPQHF
TGCGCCAGCAGCCAGTGGACAGGCGATCAGCCCCAGCATTTT
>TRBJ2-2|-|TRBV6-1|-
CASFGANTGELFF
TGTGCCAGCTTCGGGGCCAACACCGGGGAGCTGTTTTTT
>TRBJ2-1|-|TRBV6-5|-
CATLRGNEQFF
TGTGCCACTTTACGAGGCAATGAGCAGTTCTTC
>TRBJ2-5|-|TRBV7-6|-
CASSYKFVETQYF
TGTGCCAGCAGCTATAAGTTTGTCGAGACCCAGTACTTC
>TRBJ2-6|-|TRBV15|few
CATSSRDSGANVLTF
TGTGCCACCAGTTCCAGGGACTCTGGGGCCAACGTCCTGACTTTC
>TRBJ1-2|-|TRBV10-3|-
CAIRAGVFGYTF
TGTGCCATCAGGGCAGGGGTCTTCGGCTACACCTTC
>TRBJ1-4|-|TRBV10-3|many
CAISESSRSGEKLFF
TGTGCCATCAGTGAGTCTTCCCGATCAGGGGAAAAACTGTTTTTT
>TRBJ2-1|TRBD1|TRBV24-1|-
CATSDHDSGQGVFF
TGTGCCACCAGTGACCATGACTCGGGACAGGGGGTATTCTTC
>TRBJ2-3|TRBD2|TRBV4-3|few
CASSQDGGYSGGAGADTQYF
TGCGCCAGCAGCCAAGATGGAGGATACAGCGGGGGGGCGGGGGCGGATACGCAGTATTTT
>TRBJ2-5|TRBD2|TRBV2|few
CASRLQRGGLETQYF
TGTGCCAGCAGGCTCCAGCGGGGGGGCCTAGAGACCCAGTACTTC
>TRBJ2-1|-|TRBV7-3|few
CASSLGPSSYNEQFF
TGTGCCAGCAGCTTAGGCCCCAGCTCCTACAATGAGCAGTTCTTC
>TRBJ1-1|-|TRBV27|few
CASRRGINTEAFF
TGTGCCAGCCGCCGGGGAATTAACACTGAAGCTTTCTTT
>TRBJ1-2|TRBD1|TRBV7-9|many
CASSFETGDGYTF
TGTGCCAGCAGCTTCGAGACAGGGGATGGCTACACCTTC